The entry that follows covers one T cell receptor (beta chain) sequence. The sample belongs to a study of blood T cell repertoires in COVID-19. Participants' reported clinical history set cohort assignment. Each recovered donor of Cohort 3 presented with two negative PCRs, clearance, or symptom resolution. The V end was cut by 0 bases, the J end by 4 bases, with 15 bases between. The germline V gene encodes CDR1 LGHDT and CDR2 YNNKEL (reference sequence). This CDR3 spans 16 amino acids. Per the study methods: Reference gene primers were amplified, and this amplification served to estimate nucleated cell counts. Using immunoSEQ multiplex PCR, the repertoire was profiled, and TCRdb retains in-frame clones only, with some absent. That table is the source of V, J and clone size, and D and trimming were worked out from the DNA. Of about 270,000 clones listed, over 75% were seen once; the top ten hold over 2%.

J is TRBJ1-2 and V is TRBV3-1 (or the pseudogene TRBV3-2); D is unresolved. The material sequenced was PBMCs or T cells enriched from blood (not recorded which). This TCR came from a woman aged 18-30 years who had recovered from COVID-19. The CDR3 sequence is CASSQEGSGVLYGYTF. Written as DNA, the CDR3 is TGTGCCAGCAGCCAAGAGGGGAGCGGGGTTCTCTATGGCTACACCTTC.